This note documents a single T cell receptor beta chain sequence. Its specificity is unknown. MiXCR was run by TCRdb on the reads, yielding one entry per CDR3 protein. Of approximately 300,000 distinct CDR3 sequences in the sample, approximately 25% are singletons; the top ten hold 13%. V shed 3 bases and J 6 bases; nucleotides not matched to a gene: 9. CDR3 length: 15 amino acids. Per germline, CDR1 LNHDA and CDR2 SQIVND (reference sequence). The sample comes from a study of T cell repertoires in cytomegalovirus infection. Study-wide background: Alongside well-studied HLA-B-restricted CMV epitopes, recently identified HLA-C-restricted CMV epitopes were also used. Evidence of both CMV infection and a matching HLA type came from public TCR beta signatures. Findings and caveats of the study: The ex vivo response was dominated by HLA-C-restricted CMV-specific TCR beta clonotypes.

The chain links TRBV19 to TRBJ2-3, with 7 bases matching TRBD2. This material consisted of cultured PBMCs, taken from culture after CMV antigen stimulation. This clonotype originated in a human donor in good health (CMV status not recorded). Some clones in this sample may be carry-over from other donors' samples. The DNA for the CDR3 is TGTGCCAGTAGTATTCAGCTAGCGGAGTCTGATACGCAGTATTTT. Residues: CASSIQLAESDTQYF.